One sample yielded the 18 T cell receptor beta chains listed below, sequenced in a study of blood T cell repertoires in COVID-19. The assay was immunoSEQ multiplex PCR, and TCRdb's table has in-frame clones only and misses some. The repertoire holds some 180,000 clones, with roughly four fifths as singletons. Sequenced: peripheral blood. All receptors derive from an elderly woman with acute or convalescent COVID-19.

In its sample, this clone was seen once. V usage is TRBV4-1 and J usage is TRBJ1-5; no clear D gene. Germline values: CDR1 MGHRA, CDR2 YSYEKL. This CDR3 has 13 amino acids. V gave up 2 bases and J gave up 5 bases, with 7 bases separating them. The CDR3 is CASSQRGDQPQHF. CDR3 bases: TGCGCCAGCAGCCAACGAGGTGATCAGCCCCAGCATTTT.

The rearrangement uses TRBV6-5 and TRBJ1-6; 8 bases agree with TRBD1. CDR3 length: 15 residues. Germline CDR1 and CDR2: MNHEY and SVGAGI. Unmatched junction bases numbered 12, after V lost 8 bases and J lost 9 bases. The CDR3 sequence is CASQGSGQGSSPLHF. The CDR3 DNA follows: TGTGCCAGCCAAGGTTCTGGACAGGGATCTTCACCCCTCCACTTT.

This clone was seen a handful of times. The chain joins TRBV24-1 to TRBJ2-3; D not certain. Per germline, CDR1 KGHDR and CDR2 SFDVKD. The CDR3 is 13 amino acids. V was clipped by 4 bases and J by 5 bases, with 9 bases between them. The CDR3 is CATSEASGDTQYF. DNA of the CDR3: TGTGCCACCAGTGAGGCATCGGGAGATACGCAGTATTTT.

This clone has more than one count but fewer than ten. V gene TRBV7-9 combines with J gene TRBJ2-7; D may be TRBD1 (5 bases). This CDR3 region has 13 residues. V was pared by 0 bases and J by 2 bases, with 5 bases between. The germline gives CDR1 SEHNR, CDR2 FQNEAQ (reference sequence). Written as DNA, the CDR3 is TGTGCCAGCAGCTTAGCAGGGGCCTACGAGCAGTACTTC. Translated: CASSLAGAYEQYF. Looking up the rest from reference TRBV7-9 and TRBJ2-7 gives the full variable domain: DTGVSQNPRHKITKRGQNVTFRCDPISEHNRLYWYRQTLGQGPEFLTYFQNEAQLEKSRLLSDRFSAERPKGSFSTLEIQRTEQGDSAMYLCASSLAGAYEQYFGPGTRLTVT.

This chain uses TRBV21-1 with TRBJ2-4; the table's D gene call, TRBD1, was not cross checked with the DNA. TRBV21-1 represents a pseudogene. The CDR3 runs to 11 residues. The CDR3 protein is CASSKGPAQYF. The CDR3 coding sequence is TGTGCCAGCAGCAAAGGGCCCGCTCAGTACTTC.

This clone was detected once. The J gene is TRBJ2-7, the V gene TRBV3-1 (or the pseudogene TRBV3-2), with 7 positions matching TRBD1. Trimming took 4 bases from V and 3 from J; bases not matched to a gene: 9. Germline V gene sequence: CDR1 LGHDT, CDR2 YNNKEL (reference sequence). This CDR3 spans 15 amino acids. In DNA form, the CDR3 reads TGTGCCAGCAGCCCCCAGACAGGGAATCTCTACGAGCAGTACTTC. This encodes CASSPQTGNLYEQYF.

The chain joins TRBV19 to TRBJ1-6, with TRBD1 matching over 7 bases. Unmatched junction bases numbered 7, after V lost 6 bases and J lost 11 bases. The germline gives CDR1 LNHDA, CDR2 SQIVND (reference sequence). This CDR3 contains 13 residues. CDR3 sequence reads: CASSQDRATPLHF. DNA of the CDR3: TGTGCCAGTAGCCAAGACAGGGCGACACCCCTCCACTTT.

The V and J genes are TRBV28 and TRBJ1-6; D gene ambiguous. This CDR3 region has 14 residues. V was clipped by 3 bases and J by 7 bases, with 10 bases between them. CDR1 and CDR2 from the germline V gene are MDHEN and SYDVKM. DNA of the CDR3: TGTGCCAGCAGTTTGGAGGGAGTCAATTCACCCCTCCACTTT. It translates to CASSLEGVNSPLHF.

The chain uses TRBV5-4 and TRBJ1-2, with D possibly being TRBD1 (5 bases). Germline V gives CDR1 SGHNT, CDR2 YYREEE (reference sequence). Trimming took off 0 bases at V and 8 bases at J, with 11 bases between the two ends. The CDR3 is 13 residues long. The CDR3 coding sequence is TGTGCCAGCAGCTTGGTTGGGGCCGGGGGCTACACCTTC. This sequence encodes CASSLVGAGGYTF.

The chain uses TRBV5-1 and TRBJ1-2; TRBD1 is a possible D gene (6 bases). Trimming stripped 1 base from V and 7 bases from J, with 14 bases between. Germline loops: CDR1 SGHRS, CDR2 YFSETQ. This CDR3 comprises 14 residues. CDR3 DNA sequence: TGCGCCAGCAGCTTGCTGGGACAATATGGTGGCTACACCTTC. It translates to CASSLLGQYGGYTF.

The V call is TRBV29-1, the J call TRBJ2-5; 8 bases align to TRBD2. Germline V lookup: CDR1 SQVTM, CDR2 ANQGSEA. With 5 bases clipped from V and 4 bases from J, the junction kept 3 bases outside the gene matches. This CDR3 comprises 12 residues. As DNA, the CDR3 is TGCAGCGTTCGGGGGGGTGGAGAGACCCAGTACTTC. Amino acids: CSVRGGGETQYF.

The chain joins TRBV5-1 to TRBJ1-1, with D possibly being TRBD1 (5 bases). This CDR3 has 13 residues. CDR1 is SGHRS, CDR2 YFSETQ, per germline. V lost 2 bases and J lost 3, with 8 bases in between. DNA for the CDR3: TGCGCCAGCAGCTTCTTAGGGGACACTGAAGCTTTCTTT. Protein sequence: CASSFLGDTEAFF. Looking up the rest from reference TRBV5-1 and TRBJ1-1 gives the full variable domain: KAGVTQTPRYLIKTRGQQVTLSCSPISGHRSVSWYQQTPGQGLQFLFEYFSETQRNKGNFPGRFSGRQFSNSRSEMNVSTLELGDSALYLCASSFLGDTEAFFGQGTRLTVV.

V is TRBV5-1 and J is TRBJ1-1, with unresolved D. Trimming left V 3 bases short and J 3 bases short, with 9 bases between. The germline V gene has CDR1 SGHRS and CDR2 YFSETQ. The CDR3 runs to 13 residues. The CDR3: CASSSPGYTEAFF. CDR3 coding DNA: TGCGCCAGCAGCTCCCCGGGTTACACTGAAGCTTTCTTT. Complete variable domain (other parts from reference TRBV5-1 and TRBJ1-1): KAGVTQTPRYLIKTRGQQVTLSCSPISGHRSVSWYQQTPGQGLQFLFEYFSETQRNKGNFPGRFSGRQFSNSRSEMNVSTLELGDSALYLCASSSPGYTEAFFGQGTRLTVV.

The chain is built from TRBV27 and TRBJ2-2; 7 bases line up with TRBD2. The CDR3 length is 16 residues. The V segment lost 1 base and the J segment 2 bases; nucleotides outside the gene matches: 4. Germline values: CDR1 MNHEY, CDR2 SMNVEV (reference sequence). The CDR3, as DNA: TGTGCCAGCAGTTTATTAGGGAGGGCAAACACCGGGGAGCTGTTTTTT. It encodes CASSLLGRANTGELFF.

This chain joins TRBV6-5 and TRBJ2-3; D perhaps matches TRBD1 (6 bases). The length of the CDR3 is 12 residues. Germline V CDR1 and CDR2: MNHEY, SVGAGI. Trimming took off 6 bases at V and 5 bases at J, with 9 bases between the two ends. In nucleotides, the CDR3 is TGTGCCAGCAGCCCAGGGGTAGATACGCAGTATTTT. It translates to CASSPGVDTQYF.

J is TRBJ1-4 and V is TRBV5-6; TRBD1 is a possible D gene (5 bases). The CDR3 has 16 amino acids. Deletions cut 0 bases from V and 3 bases from J, with 12 bases between. The germline CDR1 and CDR2 sequences are SGHDT and YYEEEE. The CDR3 spells CASSLGGGVPNEKLFF. The CDR3 DNA is TGTGCCAGCAGCTTGGGGGGCGGGGTTCCTAATGAAAAACTGTTTTTT.

The rearrangement joins TRBV19 to TRBJ2-5; 9 nucleotides match TRBD1. The CDR3 totals 14 residues. Germline assignment: CDR1 LNHDA and CDR2 SQIVND (reference sequence). Trimming took 5 bases from V and 5 from J; bases not matched to a gene: 6. CDR3 in DNA: TGTGCCAGTAGTCACACCGGGACAGGGGAGACCCAGTACTTC. Amino acid sequence: CASSHTGTGETQYF. The entire variable domain, with the rest obtained from reference TRBV19 and TRBJ2-5, is as follows: DGGITQSPKYLFRKEGQNVTLSCEQNLNHDAMYWYRQDPGQGLRLIYYSQIVNDFQKGDIAEGYSVSREKKESFPLTVTSAQKNPTAFYLCASSHTGTGETQYFGPGTRLLVL.

This clone showed up just a few times. The gene calls are TRBV7-2 and TRBJ2-3; tentatively, D is TRBD2 (5 bases). The CDR3 has 16 amino acids. Germline assignment: CDR1 SGHTA and CDR2 FQGNSA. V was cut by 1 base and J by 2 bases, with 13 bases left in between. The CDR3 loop reads CASSLVGSGTTDTQYF. The CDR3 DNA reads TGTGCCAGCAGCTTAGTCGGGTCGGGAACCACAGATACGCAGTATTTT.